The next 28 T cell receptor beta chains were all read from a single sample in a study of brain T cells in children with intractable seizures. Time point reported: blood from clinic visit 5 months post-surgery; TSC patient then seizure free. Only in-frame clones appear in the TCRdb table, and some are missing; sequencing was by immunoSEQ multiplex PCR. The sample shows around 340,000 clones, nearly 95% of them seen only once. The sequencing here drew on peripheral blood, taken around 5 months after surgery. All receptors come from a boy in the first two years of life with tuberous sclerosis and intractable seizures.

The chain carries TRBV6-4 and TRBJ1-1; 7 bases line up with TRBD1. CDR1 and CDR2 from the germline V gene are MRHNA and SNTAGT. The CDR3 extends over 14 amino acids. V lost 2 bases and J lost 1; bases outside the gene matches: 1. The chain's CDR3 is CASSDGTENTEAFF. In DNA form, the CDR3 reads TGTGCCAGCAGTGACGGGACAGAGAACACTGAAGCTTTCTTT.

The V gene is TRBV14, the J gene TRBJ1-4; tentatively, D is TRBD1 (5 bases). This CDR3 is built from 16 residues. V was clipped by 2 bases and J by 0 bases, with 10 bases between them. Germline CDR1 reads SGHDN; CDR2 reads FVKESK. CDR3 sequence: CASSQLQGATNEKLFF. CDR3 nucleotides: TGTGCCAGCAGCCAACTACAAGGGGCAACTAATGAAAAACTGTTTTTT.

The gene calls are TRBV5-1 and TRBJ1-6, with 10 bases aligning to TRBD1. CDR1 and CDR2 (germline): SGHRS, YFSETQ. This CDR3 is built from 14 residues. The V gene end was trimmed by 5 bases and the J gene end by 9 bases; junction bases not matched to a gene: 5. The DNA for the CDR3 is TGCGCCAGCAGGCCGGGACAGGGGTTTTCACCCCTCCACTTT. This gives the protein CASRPGQGFSPLHF.

This chain joins TRBV4-1 and TRBJ2-7; D could derive from TRBD1 or TRBD2 (6 bases each). Germline lookup yields CDR1 MGHRA and CDR2 YSYEKL. This CDR3 spans 18 amino acids. V lost 1 base, J lost 3 bases, and 22 bases lay in between. The CDR3 DNA sequence: TGCGCCAGCAGCCAAGGGTACATGGGGGGACAAAAGGACTACGAGCAGTACTTC. Its protein product is CASSQGYMGGQKDYEQYF.

J is TRBJ2-1 and V is TRBV12-3 or TRBV12-4; D not resolved. With 7 bases removed from V and 6 bases from J, the gap between germline ends came to 13 bases. The CDR3 loop spans 13 amino acids. For the CDR3, the DNA is TGTGCCAGCATCCAAGGGTACAGCAATGAGCAGTTCTTC. Protein sequence: CASIQGYSNEQFF.

This chain connects TRBV5-4 to TRBJ2-5, with D possibly matching TRBD2 (6 bases). CDR1 is SGHNT, CDR2 YYREEE, per germline (reference sequence). V lost 0 bases, J lost 1 base, and 10 bases lay in between. CDR3 size: 15 residues. The DNA for the CDR3 is TGTGCCAGCAGCTTGGCGGGACTTATCCAAGAGACCCAGTACTTC. It codes for CASSLAGLIQETQYF.

The chain uses TRBV18 and TRBJ1-4; 8 nucleotides match TRBD1. CDR1 and CDR2 (germline): KGHSH, LQKENI. This CDR3 has 15 residues. V dropped 4 bases and J dropped 6; count of bases not matched to a gene: 7. The CDR3 spells CASSLRTGLDEKLFF. As DNA, the CDR3 is TGTGCCAGCTCACTCCGGACAGGGTTGGATGAAAAACTGTTTTTT.

V gene TRBV5-8 combines with J gene TRBJ2-3, with TRBD1 matching over 7 bases. The V gene end was trimmed by 4 bases and the J gene end by 0 bases; junction bases not matched to a gene: 11. Germline assignment: CDR1 SGHTS and CDR2 YDEGEE. The CDR3 sequence is 17 residues long. The CDR3 coding sequence is TGTGCCAGCAGCATACCCCGGGACAGCACTAGCACAGATACGCAGTATTTT. Translated, it gives CASSIPRDSTSTDTQYF. Combining the CDR3 with reference TRBV5-8 and TRBJ2-3 gives the whole variable domain EAGVTQSPTHLIKTRGQQATLRCSPISGHTSVYWYQQALGLGLQFLLWYDEGEERNRGNFPPRFSGRQFPNYSSELNVNALELEDSALYLCASSIPRDSTSTDTQYFGPGTRLTVL.

V is TRBV12-3 or TRBV12-4 and J is TRBJ2-3; D gene unclear. The CDR3 runs 11 residues. Trimming left V 7 bases short and J 5 bases short, with 7 bases between. In nucleotides, the CDR3 is TGTGCCAGCACCATTAAAGATACGCAGTATTTT. It specifies CASTIKDTQYF.

V and J are TRBV4-2 and TRBJ2-3; tentative D call: TRBD1 (6 bases). CDR1 is LGHNA and CDR2 is YNFKEQ in the germline V gene. Trimming took 1 base from V and 2 from J, leaving 13 bases between them. CDR3 length equals 16 residues. The CDR3 sequence: CASSQGLGASTDTQYF. In DNA form, the CDR3 reads TGTGCCAGCAGCCAAGGGCTGGGGGCATCCACAGATACGCAGTATTTT.

The V call is TRBV7-9, the J call TRBJ2-5; either TRBD1 or TRBD2 may supply D (5 bases each). This CDR3 has 14 amino acids. Germline V gives CDR1 SEHNR, CDR2 FQNEAQ (reference sequence). The V gene lost 2 bases and the J gene lost 7 bases, with 14 bases spanning the gap. CDR3 protein: CASSLISIGGTQYF. The CDR3 DNA follows: TGTGCCAGCAGCTTAATCAGTATTGGGGGGACCCAGTACTTC.

V usage is TRBV14 and J usage is TRBJ2-7; weak D call: TRBD2 (6 bases). Deletions cut 1 base from V and 3 bases from J, with 13 bases between. The CDR3 consists of 15 residues. Germline V gene sequence: CDR1 SGHDN, CDR2 FVKESK. The CDR3 nucleotides are TGTGCCAGCAGCCAAGGCCTGACTAGTAACTACGAGCAGTACTTC. This encodes CASSQGLTSNYEQYF.

This chain connects TRBV7-3 to TRBJ2-3, with TRBD2 matching 10 bases. CDR3 length equals 18 residues. Unmatched junction bases numbered 13, after V lost 2 bases and J lost 5 bases. The V gene's germline CDR1 is SGHTA and CDR2 FQGTGA. CDR3 loop: CASSLYGTSEVRGDTQYF. The CDR3 DNA follows: TGTGCCAGCAGCTTATATGGGACTAGCGAAGTCCGTGGAGATACGCAGTATTTT.

V gene TRBV3-1 (or the pseudogene TRBV3-2) combines with J gene TRBJ2-3, with no clear D. There are 15 residues in the CDR3. CDR1 and CDR2 from the germline V gene are LGHDT and YNNKEL (reference sequence). Trimming pared 0 bases from V and 3 bases from J, leaving 10 bases between. In nucleotides, the CDR3 is TGTGCCAGCAGCCAAGATTGGGCTAGTACAGATACGCAGTATTTT. Translation gives CASSQDWASTDTQYF.

This chain uses TRBV5-6 with TRBJ1-1; D unresolved. Trimming removed 2 bases from V and 0 bases from J, with 17 bases in between. The CDR3 sequence is 17 residues long. Germline-derived CDR1 and CDR2 are SGHDT and YYEEEE. The chain's CDR3 is CASSFRRRRTVNTEAFF. CDR3 in DNA: TGTGCCAGCAGCTTTAGGCGGCGGAGAACCGTGAACACTGAAGCTTTCTTT.

About this clone itself: A read error may account for a junction end that differs from germline. The chain joins TRBV5-4 to TRBJ2-1; 9 bases align to TRBD2. The CDR3 runs 15 residues. Germline V CDR1 and CDR2: SGHNT, YYREEE (reference sequence). The CDR3 loop reads CATSSPLAGRDEQFF. The CDR3 coding sequence is TGTGCCACCAGCTCCCCGCTAGCGGGGAGGGATGAGCAGTTCTTC.

This clone has only a few counts. The chain links TRBV5-1 to TRBJ1-1; a possible D gene is TRBD1 (5 bases). CDR1 SGHRS and CDR2 YFSETQ come from the germline V gene. The CDR3 contains 14 residues. V was clipped by 3 bases and J by 0 bases, with 9 bases between them. The CDR3 DNA follows: TGCGCCAGCAGCTCCCAGGGTATGAACACTGAAGCTTTCTTT. Translated: CASSSQGMNTEAFF.

This chain connects TRBV27 to TRBJ2-2, with D possibly being TRBD1 (5 bases). The CDR3 totals 14 residues. Per the germline V gene, CDR1 is MNHEY and CDR2 is SMNVEV (reference sequence). V lost 6 bases and J lost 3, with 11 bases in between. CDR3 DNA sequence: TGTGCCAGCAGCTACGACAGAGACACCGGGGAGCTGTTTTTT. Translation: CASSYDRDTGELFF.

The gene calls are TRBV9 and TRBJ2-6; 8 positions match TRBD2. The J segment lost 0 bases and the V segment lost 1 base, leaving 6 bases of the junction unmatched. The CDR3 runs 18 residues. Germline lookup yields CDR1 SGDLS and CDR2 YYNGEE. The CDR3 nucleotides are TGTGCCAGCAGCGTAACCCGGGGGGGATTCTCTGGGGCCAACGTCCTGACTTTC. Translation gives CASSVTRGGFSGANVLTF.

The chain combines TRBV10-3 with TRBJ2-1, with TRBD2 matching 11 bases. CDR1 ENHRY and CDR2 SYGVKD come from the germline V gene. V shed 2 bases and J 8 bases; nucleotides not matched to a gene: 14. The CDR3 has 18 amino acids. The CDR3 DNA is TGTGCCATCAGTGAGACAGGAATAGCGGGAGGGGGATTGGATGAGCAGTTCTTC. Encoded protein: CAISETGIAGGGLDEQFF.

The V gene is TRBV28, the J gene TRBJ2-5; D is possibly TRBD1 or TRBD2 (5 bases each). The CDR3 is 13 residues long. Germline CDR1 MDHEN, CDR2 SYDVKM. V was clipped by 7 bases and J by 1 base, with 10 bases between them. This CDR3 is CASTEGTQETQYF. CDR3 bases: TGTGCCAGCACCGAGGGGACCCAAGAGACCCAGTACTTC. The complete variable domain, with remaining parts taken from reference TRBV28 and TRBJ2-5, reads DVKVTQSSRYLVKRTGEKVFLECVQDMDHENMFWYRQDPGLGLRLIYFSYDVKMKEKGDIPEGYSVSREKKERFSLILESASTNQTSMYLCASTEGTQETQYFGPGTRLLVL.

This chain joins TRBV4-1 and TRBJ1-6; the match to TRBD1 covers 7 bases. Per the germline V gene, CDR1 is MGHRA and CDR2 is YSYEKL. With 4 bases clipped from V and 5 bases from J, the junction kept 5 bases outside the gene matches. The CDR3 covers 15 residues. CDR3 nucleotides: TGCGCCAGCAGCCTCTCCGGACAGGATAATTCACCCCTCCACTTT. Encoded protein: CASSLSGQDNSPLHF.

On this clone itself: The conserved closing phenylalanine or tryptophan is absent in this CDR3, likely reflecting a read error. The J gene is TRBJ1-1, the V gene TRBV15; 8 nucleotides agree with TRBD1. Germline lookup yields CDR1 LNHNV and CDR2 YYDKDF (reference sequence). J lost 0 bases, V lost 5 bases, and 2 bases had no gene match. This CDR3 region has 14 residues. In DNA, the CDR3 is TGTGCCACCAGCGGACAGGGCATGAACACTGAAGCTTTCCTT. It is translated as CATSGQGMNTEAFL.

The V and J genes are TRBV3-1 (or the pseudogene TRBV3-2) and TRBJ1-3; D not resolved. Trimming removed 4 bases from V and 0 bases from J, with 13 bases in between. CDR1 is LGHDT, CDR2 YNNKEL, per germline (reference sequence). This CDR3 is built from 16 residues. This CDR3 reads CASSRKVAVSGNTIYF. The CDR3 nucleotides read TGTGCCAGCAGCCGTAAAGTTGCTGTCTCTGGAAACACCATATATTTT.

The J gene is TRBJ2-1, the V gene TRBV19; D is undetermined. Germline V lookup: CDR1 LNHDA, CDR2 SQIVND (reference sequence). Deletions cut 1 base from V and 0 bases from J, with 7 bases between. The CDR3 has 15 residues. CDR3 loop: CASSIAMSSYNEQFF. CDR3 coding DNA: TGTGCCAGTAGTATAGCCATGAGCTCCTACAATGAGCAGTTCTTC.

V and J are TRBV11-2 and TRBJ1-3, with D possibly matching TRBD1 (6 bases). Trimming took 1 base from V and 7 from J, leaving 11 bases between them. This CDR3 is built from 14 residues. The germline gives CDR1 SGHAT, CDR2 FQNNGV. CDR3 region: CASSLAPTGNTIYF. The CDR3 DNA reads as TGTGCCAGCAGCTTAGCCCCTACAGGGAACACCATATATTTT.

V usage is TRBV3-1 (or the pseudogene TRBV3-2) and J usage is TRBJ2-3; 10 nucleotides match TRBD2. The germline gives CDR1 LGHDT, CDR2 YNNKEL (reference sequence). The CDR3 extends over 16 amino acids. Trimming removed 5 bases from V and 3 bases from J; junction bases left unmatched: 8. CDR3 DNA sequence: TGTGCCAGCAGCACCCCGGGACTAGCGTTAACAGATACGCAGTATTTT. As protein: CASSTPGLALTDTQYF.

This chain uses TRBV4-1 with TRBJ1-2; D not resolved. This CDR3 is built from 15 residues. V lost 4 bases and J lost 1, with 13 bases in between. The V gene's germline CDR1 is MGHRA and CDR2 YSYEKL. The CDR3 DNA is TGCGCCAGCAGCCTTAGCCGTCAAAGTAACTATGGCTACACCTTC. Its translation is CASSLSRQSNYGYTF.